The rows below give T cell receptor beta chains drawn from one sample of a study of cytotoxic CD8 clonotypes in ibrutinib-treated CLL. Method: immunoSEQ multiplex PCR; TCRdb's copy keeps in-frame clones and lacks some. The table lists roughly 58,000 clones, 50% to 70% of them singletons. Here the sequenced sample was PBMCs, taken at disease progression, from a patient treated with ibrutinib. The origin of the receptors is a human donor with chronic lymphocytic leukemia. CDR3s include the opening cysteine and the closing phenylalanine or tryptophan. A D gene is named only where the DNA matches it firmly. The size entry is marked missing in some rows and otherwise reads once, few, many or a size class.

DNA	CDR3	size	V	D	J
TGCGCCAGCAGCCAACCCGACAGGGCTAACTATGGCTACACCTTC	CASSQPDRANYGYTF	-	TRBV4-1	TRBD1	TRBJ1-2
TGTGCCAGCAGCTTACGACAGAGGAACACTGAAGCTTTCTTT	CASSLRQRNTEAFF	many	TRBV7-2	-	TRBJ1-1
TGTGCCAGCGTGGGCGGGACAGAAGCTTTCTTT	CASVGGTEAFF	-	TRBV25-1	-	TRBJ1-1
TGTGCCAGTAGTATACTGGGCCATGGCTACACCTTC	CASSILGHGYTF	few	TRBV19	-	TRBJ1-2
TGTGCCAGCAGTCCCTCGACAGGGGTTGCCTACGAGCAGTACTTC	CASSPSTGVAYEQYF	-	TRBV28	TRBD1	TRBJ2-7
TGCGCCAGCAGCTTGGGGACAGGCAATCAAAAGCCCCAGCATTTT	CASSLGTGNQKPQHF	-	TRBV5-1	TRBD1	TRBJ1-5
TGCAGCGTTGAAACACAGGGATTAGGGGCCAACGTCCTGACTTTC	CSVETQGLGANVLTF	-	TRBV29-1	-	TRBJ2-6
TGTGCCAGCCGAAGACAGGGGGGCTACGAGCAGTACTTC	CASRRQGGYEQYF	medium-sized	TRBV6-5	TRBD1	TRBJ2-7
TGCACCAGCAGCCGAATGGGCCGACCAAACCTAGTTTTCGGGGAGCTGTTTTTT	CTSSRMGRPNLVFGELFF	-	TRBV1	-	TRBJ2-2
TGTGCCAGCAGTTGTATATACACACGACAAAGTCGGGCCAACGTCCTGACTTTC	CASSCIYTRQSRANVLTF	-	TRBV6-4	-	TRBJ2-6
TGTGCCAGCAGGCAGAGCGGCGACTCCTACGAGCAGTACTTC	CASRQSGDSYEQYF	-	TRBV27	-	TRBJ2-7
TGTGCCAGCAGTTCCGGGACAGCGCGTAGCAATCAGCCCCAGCATTTT	CASSSGTARSNQPQHF	many	TRBV28	TRBD1	TRBJ1-5
TGCGCCAGCAGCCAAGATCGCGATAGTGGTTACGAGCAGTACTTC	CASSQDRDSGYEQYF	few	TRBV4-1	-	TRBJ2-7
TGTGCCTGGAGTGTCTTAGCGGGTACGCAGTATTTT	CAWSVLAGTQYF	-	TRBV30	TRBD2	TRBJ2-3
TGTGCCAGCAGCTTTTCGGACGGAGCCTACGAGCAGTACTTC	CASSFSDGAYEQYF	few	TRBV7-6	-	TRBJ2-7
TGTGCCAGCAGCTTAGTCCAAGTTGATCTAGCCCTCACAGATACGCAGTATTTT	CASSLVQVDLALTDTQYF	once	TRBV5-4	-	TRBJ2-3